These 2 T cell receptor beta chains came from one sample sequenced in a study of T cells in Graves' hyperthyroidism and ophthalmopathy. Researchers amplified the TCR beta CDR3 regions from RNA transcripts. A set of HTBI primers served as the primers for a first-round RT-PCR of the TCR CDR3. One entry per CDR3 protein results from TCRdb running MiXCR on the multiplex PCR reads. The top ten hold around 50% of the sample, which has hundreds of thousands of distinct CDR3 sequences, roughly 21% seen once. Sequenced: blood. The receptors were gathered from a middle-aged man with Graves' ophthalmopathy.

V and J are TRBV6-5 and TRBJ1-6; D perhaps matches TRBD1 (5 bases). Looked up from germline, CDR1 is MNHEY and CDR2 is SVGAGI. V was shortened by 3 bases and J by 10 bases, with 16 bases between the two germline ends. This CDR3 spans 15 amino acids. Written as DNA, the CDR3 is TGTGCCAGCAGTTATCTTGGGGGAGGAGGCTCACCCCTCCACTTT. Its translation is CASSYLGGGGSPLHF.

This clonotype appeared many times. V gene TRBV2 combines with J gene TRBJ1-4, with D unresolved. The V end lost 7 bases, the J end lost 7 bases, and 13 bases lay between the germline ends. In germline, CDR1 is SNHLY, CDR2 FYNNEI. The CDR3 has 13 residues. In DNA, the CDR3 is TGTGCCAGCAAGGGAGGCATCGGTGAAAAACTGTTTTTT. Residues: CASKGGIGEKLFF.